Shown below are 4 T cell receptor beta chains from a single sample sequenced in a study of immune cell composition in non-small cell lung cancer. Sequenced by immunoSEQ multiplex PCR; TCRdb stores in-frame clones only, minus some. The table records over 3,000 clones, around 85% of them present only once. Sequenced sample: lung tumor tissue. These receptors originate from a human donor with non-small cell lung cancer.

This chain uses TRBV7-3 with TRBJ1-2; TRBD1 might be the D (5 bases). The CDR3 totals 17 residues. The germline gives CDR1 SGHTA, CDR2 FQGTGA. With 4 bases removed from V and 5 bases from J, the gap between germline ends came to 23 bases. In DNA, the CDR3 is TGTGCCAGCAGCTCAGATCTGGTGTGGACAAGGACGTATGGCTACACCTTC. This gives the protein CASSSDLVWTRTYGYTF. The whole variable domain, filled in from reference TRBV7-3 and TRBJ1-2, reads GAGVSQTPSNKVTEKGKYVELRCDPISGHTALYWYRQSLGQGPEFLIYFQGTGAADDSGLPNDRFFAVRPEGSVSTLKIQRTERGDSAVYLCASSSDLVWTRTYGYTFGSGTRLTVV.

As DNA, the CDR3 is TGTGCCAGCAGCCTTGACAGGGGGAGGACTGAAGCTTTCTTT. It yields the protein CASSLDRGRTEAFF. This chain joins TRBV5-4 and TRBJ1-1, with 9 bases aligning to TRBD1. CDR1 is SGHNT, CDR2 YYREEE, per germline (reference sequence). Trimming took 4 bases from V and 5 from J; bases not matched to a gene: 6. The CDR3 loop spans 14 amino acids.

CDR3 residues: CRADRETGTEAFF. The CDR3 bases are TGCAGGGCTGACAGGGAGACGGGCACTGAAGCTTTCTTT. The chain uses TRBV29-1 and TRBJ1-1; 7 nucleotides agree with TRBD1. This CDR3 is 13 amino acids long. Germline CDR1 is SQVTM and CDR2 is ANQGSEA.

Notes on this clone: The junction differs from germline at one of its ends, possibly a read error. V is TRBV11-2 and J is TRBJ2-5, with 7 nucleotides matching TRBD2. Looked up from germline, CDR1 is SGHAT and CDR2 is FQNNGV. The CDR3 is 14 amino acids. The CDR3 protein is CASSLAESGTISNF. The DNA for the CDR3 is TGTGCCAGCAGCTTAGCAGAATCCGGGACTATATCCAACTTC.